Each of the 5 T cell receptor beta chains below was sequenced from the same sample in a study of human T cells and chemical hapten exposure. The time point here: patch test 2, 6 weeks after DPC sensitization. Treatment meaning: therapeutic diphenylcyclopropenone sensitization with weekly scalp DPC. TCRdb redid the calling of the RACE reads with MiXCR, one entry per CDR3 protein. The profile shows 65,000 to 95,000 distinct CDR3 sequences, about 6.6% of them singletons. The sequenced sample was whole blood, obtained in connection with sensitization to the hapten diphenylcyclopropenone (DPC). The receptors were sampled from a woman aged 25-40 years with alopecia areata. Some clones in this sample may be carry-over from other donors' samples.

This clonotype was observed many times. The chain carries TRBV20-1 and TRBJ2-3; 7 positions agree with TRBD2. The germline CDR1 and CDR2 sequences are DFQATT and SNEGSKA (reference sequence). V lost 3 bases, J lost 2 bases, and 5 bases stayed unmatched. The CDR3 sequence is 14 residues long. CDR3 loop: CSARKRGPTDTQYF. As DNA, the CDR3 is TGCAGTGCTAGGAAGCGGGGCCCCACAGATACGCAGTATTTT.

As regards this clonotype: With a much larger clone just one base away, this may be a read error. The rearrangement joins TRBV7-2 to TRBJ1-4; 7 bases map to TRBD1. The ends lost 5 bases at V and 5 bases at J; junction bases unmatched: 11. Germline V lookup: CDR1 SGHTA, CDR2 FQGNSA. The CDR3 is made up of 16 amino acids. CDR3 protein: CASSHGQAVGNEKLFF. As DNA, the CDR3 is TGTGCCAGCAGCCACGGACAGGCGGTGGGGAATGAAAAACTGTTTTTT.

This clonotype was detected a few times. The chain employs TRBV6-5 and TRBJ2-7; 7 positions match TRBD2. J gave up 3 bases and V 2 bases, and 4 bases lay outside the gene matches. The V gene's germline CDR1 is MNHEY and CDR2 SVGAGI. There are 14 residues in the CDR3. Here the CDR3 reads CASSYRGVYYEQYF. The CDR3 DNA reads as TGTGCCAGCAGTTACCGGGGGGTATACTACGAGCAGTACTTC.

The genes are TRBV11-2 and TRBJ2-5; D is perhaps TRBD1 (5 bases). V lost 0 bases, J lost 3 bases, and 11 bases lay in between. Germline V gene lookup returns CDR1 SGHAT and CDR2 FQNNGV. The CDR3 contains 15 residues. CDR3 sequence reads: CASSLDTGREETQYF. The CDR3 DNA is TGTGCCAGCAGCTTAGATACTGGCAGGGAAGAGACCCAGTACTTC.

This clonotype was seen ten or more times. The V gene is TRBV12-3 or TRBV12-4, the J gene TRBJ1-1, with D unresolved. V lost 6 bases and J lost 9, with 20 bases in between. The CDR3 contains 14 residues. CDR3 sequence: CASSQDTIGGKAFF. The CDR3 DNA is TGTGCCAGCAGCCAAGATACGATTGGCGGGAAAGCTTTCTTT.